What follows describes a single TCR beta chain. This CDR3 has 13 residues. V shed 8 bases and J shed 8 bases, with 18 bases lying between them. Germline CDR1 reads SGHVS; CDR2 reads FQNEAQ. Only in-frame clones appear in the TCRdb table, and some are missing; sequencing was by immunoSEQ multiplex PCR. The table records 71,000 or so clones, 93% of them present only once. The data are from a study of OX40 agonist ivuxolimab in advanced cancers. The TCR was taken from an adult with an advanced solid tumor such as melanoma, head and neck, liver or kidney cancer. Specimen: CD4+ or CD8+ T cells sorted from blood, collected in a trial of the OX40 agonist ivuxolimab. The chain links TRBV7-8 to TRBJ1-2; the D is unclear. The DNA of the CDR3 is TGTGCCAGCCGGAGTCCGGTGGCCGGGGGCTACACCTTC. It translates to CASRSPVAGGYTF. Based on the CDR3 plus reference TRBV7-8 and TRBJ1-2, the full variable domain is GAGVSQSPRYKVAKRGQDVALRCDPISGHVSLFWYQQALGQGPEFLTYFQNEAQLDKSGLPSDRFFAERPEGSVSTLKIQRTQQEDSAVYLCASRSPVAGGYTFGSGTRLTVV.